This TCR beta chain was sequenced in a study of beta chain features in type 1 diabetes (dated by TCRdb to the late 2010s). Background for the entire study: Mean age, gender distribution, total cell number and subset yield did not differ between patients and healthy donors. Across all samples, fewer than 130 million sorted cells were examined, and cell number per subset correlated strongly with RNA yield. The study compared the TCRB repertoires of sorted circulating CD4+ T cell subsets in recently diagnosed type 1 diabetes patients with those in matched healthy donors. Whereas all 30 or so donors provided naive and central memory subsets, regulatory and stem cell-like memory subsets were isolated from just 8 patients and roughly 8 healthy donors. What the study reported, not specific to this receptor: Because small numbers of individuals were included in the HLA sub-analyses, any influence of HLA type on TCRB rearrangement was left unresolved. Shorter templates might have been favored by PCR, but patient and control samples were amplified and corrected together, so both groups would have been affected equally by any skew. The naive, central memory and regulatory TCRB repertoires appeared to resemble one another more closely among patients than among healthy donors. Sequencing cDNA rather than genomic DNA could over-represent highly expressing activated cells, although activation and CD3 levels did not differ between groups. At VDJ recombination sites, type 1 diabetes patients had fewer insertions and more deleted nucleotides, which implies abnormalities in thymic rearrangement. A moderate but significant shortening of TCRB CDR3 length was observed in type 1 diabetes patients in all four CD4+ subsets.

In this sample, this clone turned up once. Which antigen it targets is not known. No per-base quality is available; no much larger clone lies one base away. The sample carries other DNA sequences with the same CDR3. The High Capacity cDNA Reverse Transcription Kit was used to reverse transcribe all of the isolated RNA, meaning that expressed TCRB transcripts were what got sequenced. Naive, central memory and regulatory T cell samples underwent deep immunoSEQ sequencing, averaging roughly 3.5 million total reads per sample. Sorted cells were lysed in RLT buffer and RNA was extracted with DNase-treated RNeasy Micro or Mini kits, depending on cell number. Each cell subset was processed separately to prevent cross-contamination, with patient and healthy donor samples processed together. Using the immunoSEQ multiplex PCR, TCRB sequences were amplified from cDNA into 87-bp fragments spanning the CDR3 region. Sequencing of the amplicons was done on the Illumina HiSeq platform. In the original analysis: Synthetic template baselines were used to correct PCR bias computationally, reads within Hamming distance 2 were collapsed, and singletons that could not be merged were discarded. Reads were aligned against IMGT to assign V, D and J genes, CDR3 length and insertions or deletions at six rearrangement sites. Within each subset, clonotype counts were normalized to sorted cell number, after which true diversity and Gini coefficients were computed with the tcR R package. The overlap coefficient, calculated on TCRB nucleotide sequences, was used to quantify repertoire sharing. TCRdb stores this immuneACCESS table with in-frame sequences only. Part of the clones is absent; in the studies checked, under half of the shortfall reflects unresolved V genes, and no reason is known for the rest. The D gene and trimming were derived from the DNA, and the V and J assignments and clone size from that table. The sample table contains 150,000 to 180,000 clones; only one count was recorded for about 7.3% of them. The top ten clonotypes cover 0.5% to 0.65% of the sample.

From each donor, a single peripheral blood sample of about 100 mL on average was drawn into heparinised tubes. A BD FACSAria II and a panel including CD45RO, CCR7, CD25, CD127, CD95 and CD27 were used to sort naive, central memory, regulatory and stem cell-like memory CD4+ T cells. Every sorted population had a purity above 95%. PBMCs were isolated right away by Lymphoprep density gradient centrifugation and were stained directly, without culture. To minimize batch effects, samples were stained and sorted in pairs, one healthy donor with one patient per experiment. According to the germline V gene, CDR1 reads KGHSH and CDR2 reads LQKENI. There are 13 amino acids in the CDR3, from cysteine to phenylalanine inclusive. Kept here is only the CDR3 DNA, which spans 39 bases and is read in frame from base 1. The trim is 3 bases for V and 2 bases for J, with a gap of 7 bases between the germline ends.

The sequence was obtained from a man aged 18 to 29 in good health. Rearrangement joined TRBV18 to TRBJ2-5, with a weak D call of TRBD1 (5 bases match). The specimen sequenced was central memory CD4+ T cells from blood. This receptor carries the CDR3 CASSPRQQETQYF. In nucleotides, the sequence is TGTGCCAGCTCACCCCGACAGCAAGAGACCCAGTACTTC.